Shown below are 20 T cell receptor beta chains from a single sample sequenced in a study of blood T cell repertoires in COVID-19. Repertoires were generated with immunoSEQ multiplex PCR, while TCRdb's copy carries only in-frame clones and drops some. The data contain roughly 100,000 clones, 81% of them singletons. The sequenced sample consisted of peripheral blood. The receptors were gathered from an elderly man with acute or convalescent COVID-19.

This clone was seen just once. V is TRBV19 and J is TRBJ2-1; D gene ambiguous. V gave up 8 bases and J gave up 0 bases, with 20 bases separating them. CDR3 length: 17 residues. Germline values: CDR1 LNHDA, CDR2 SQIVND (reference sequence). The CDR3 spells CASDQSLSEGSYNEQFF. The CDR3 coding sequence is TGTGCCAGTGATCAATCCCTCAGCGAAGGCTCCTACAATGAGCAGTTCTTC. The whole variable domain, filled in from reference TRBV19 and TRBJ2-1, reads DGGITQSPKYLFRKEGQNVTLSCEQNLNHDAMYWYRQDPGQGLRLIYYSQIVNDFQKGDIAEGYSVSREKKESFPLTVTSAQKNPTAFYLCASDQSLSEGSYNEQFFGPGTRLTVL.

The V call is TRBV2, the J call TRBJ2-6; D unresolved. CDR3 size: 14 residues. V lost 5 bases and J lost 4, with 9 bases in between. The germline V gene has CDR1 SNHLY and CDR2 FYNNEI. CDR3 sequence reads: CASSPLPGANVLTF. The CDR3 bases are TGTGCCAGCAGTCCACTACCAGGGGCCAACGTCCTGACTTTC.

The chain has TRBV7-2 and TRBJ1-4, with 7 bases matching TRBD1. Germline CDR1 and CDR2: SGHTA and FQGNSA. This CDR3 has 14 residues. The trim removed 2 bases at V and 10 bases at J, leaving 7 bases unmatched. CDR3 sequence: CASSLRTGLRKLFF. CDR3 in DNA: TGTGCCAGCAGCTTACGGACAGGCCTGAGAAAACTGTTTTTT.

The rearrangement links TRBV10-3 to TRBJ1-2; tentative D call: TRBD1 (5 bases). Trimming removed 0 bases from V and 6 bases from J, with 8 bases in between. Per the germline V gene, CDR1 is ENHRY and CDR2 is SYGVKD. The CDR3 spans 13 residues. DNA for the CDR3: TGTGCCATCAGTGAGTCGACAGCAAATGGCTACACCTTC. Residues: CAISESTANGYTF.

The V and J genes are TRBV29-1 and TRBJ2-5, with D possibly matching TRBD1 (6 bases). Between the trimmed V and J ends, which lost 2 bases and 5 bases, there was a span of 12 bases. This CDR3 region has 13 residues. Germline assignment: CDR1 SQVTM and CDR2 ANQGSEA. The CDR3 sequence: CSVERQGLETQYF. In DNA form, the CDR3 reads TGCAGCGTTGAAAGGCAGGGGTTGGAGACCCAGTACTTC.

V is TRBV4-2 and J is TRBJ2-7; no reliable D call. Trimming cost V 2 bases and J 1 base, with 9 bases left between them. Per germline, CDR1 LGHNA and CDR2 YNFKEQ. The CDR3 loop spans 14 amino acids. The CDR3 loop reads CASSQLAGSYEQYF. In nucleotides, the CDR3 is TGTGCCAGCAGCCAACTGGCAGGTTCCTACGAGCAGTACTTC.

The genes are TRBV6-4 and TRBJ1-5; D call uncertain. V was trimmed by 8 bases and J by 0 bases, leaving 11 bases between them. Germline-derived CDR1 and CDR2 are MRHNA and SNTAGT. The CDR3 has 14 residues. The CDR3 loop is CASSPDFSNQPQHF. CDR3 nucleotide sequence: TGTGCCAGCTCTCCAGACTTTAGCAATCAGCCCCAGCATTTT.

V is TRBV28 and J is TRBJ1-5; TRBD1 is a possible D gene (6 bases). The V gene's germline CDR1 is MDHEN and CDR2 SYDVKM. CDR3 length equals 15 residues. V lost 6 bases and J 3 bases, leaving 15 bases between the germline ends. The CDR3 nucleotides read TGTGCCAGCAGACCCCGCGGACAGCTCAATCAGCCCCAGCATTTT. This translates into CASRPRGQLNQPQHF.

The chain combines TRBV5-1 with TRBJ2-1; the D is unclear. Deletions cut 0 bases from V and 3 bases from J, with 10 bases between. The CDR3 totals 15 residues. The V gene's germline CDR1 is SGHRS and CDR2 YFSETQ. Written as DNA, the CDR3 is TGCGCCAGCAGCTTGGCTACAGTCCGCTACAATGAGCAGTTCTTC. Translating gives CASSLATVRYNEQFF.

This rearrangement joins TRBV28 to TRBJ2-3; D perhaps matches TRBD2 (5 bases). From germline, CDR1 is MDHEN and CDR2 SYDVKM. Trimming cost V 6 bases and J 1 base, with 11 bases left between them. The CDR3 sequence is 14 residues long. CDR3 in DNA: TGTGCCAGCAGCCTTAGCGACGGCACAGATACGCAGTATTTT. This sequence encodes CASSLSDGTDTQYF.

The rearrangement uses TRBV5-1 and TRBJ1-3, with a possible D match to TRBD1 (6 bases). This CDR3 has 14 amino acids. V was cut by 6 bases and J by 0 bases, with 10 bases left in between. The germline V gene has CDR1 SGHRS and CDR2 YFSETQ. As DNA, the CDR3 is TGCGCCAGCAAAGACAGGTTCTCTGGAAACACCATATATTTT. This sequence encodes CASKDRFSGNTIYF.

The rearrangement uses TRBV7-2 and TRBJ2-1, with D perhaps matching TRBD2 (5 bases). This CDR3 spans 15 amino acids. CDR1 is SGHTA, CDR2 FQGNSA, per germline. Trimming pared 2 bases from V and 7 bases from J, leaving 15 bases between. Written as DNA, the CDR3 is TGTGCCAGCAGCTTAAATCGCGAGGGCCGAAATGAGCAGTTCTTC. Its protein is CASSLNREGRNEQFF.

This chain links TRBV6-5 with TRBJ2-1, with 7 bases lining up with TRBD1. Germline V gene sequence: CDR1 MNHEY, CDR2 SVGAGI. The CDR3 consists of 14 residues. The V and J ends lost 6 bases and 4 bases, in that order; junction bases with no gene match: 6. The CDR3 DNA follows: TGTGCCAGCAGGGGACAGAGGGTTTACAATGAGCAGTTCTTC. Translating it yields CASRGQRVYNEQFF.

CDR3 DNA: TGTGCCACCAGCAGAGACCCTAGCGGGAGGACAAATGAGCAGTTCTTC. The encoded protein is CATSRDPSGRTNEQFF. The V and J genes are TRBV15 and TRBJ2-1; 11 bases agree with TRBD2. In germline, CDR1 is LNHNV, CDR2 YYDKDF (reference sequence). V lost 0 bases and J lost 7; bases outside the gene matches: 5. This CDR3 is 16 amino acids long.

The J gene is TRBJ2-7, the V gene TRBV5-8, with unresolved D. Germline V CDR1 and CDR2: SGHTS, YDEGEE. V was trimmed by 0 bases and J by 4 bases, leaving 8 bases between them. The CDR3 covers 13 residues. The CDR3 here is CASSLDMLYEQYF. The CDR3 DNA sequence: TGTGCCAGCAGCTTGGACATGCTTTACGAGCAGTACTTC.

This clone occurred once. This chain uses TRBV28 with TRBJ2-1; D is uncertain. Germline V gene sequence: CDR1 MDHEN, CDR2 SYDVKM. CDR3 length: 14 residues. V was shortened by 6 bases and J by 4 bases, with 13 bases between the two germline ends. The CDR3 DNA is TGTGCCAGCAGCTCTGGCACAACATACAATGAGCAGTTCTTC. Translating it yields CASSSGTTYNEQFF.

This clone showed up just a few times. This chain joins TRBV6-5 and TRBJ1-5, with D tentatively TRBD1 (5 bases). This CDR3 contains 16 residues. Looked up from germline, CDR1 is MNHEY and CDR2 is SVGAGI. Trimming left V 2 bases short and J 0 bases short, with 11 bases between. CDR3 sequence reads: CASSYAGPLSNQPQHF. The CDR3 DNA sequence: TGTGCCAGCAGTTACGCGGGGCCCCTTAGCAATCAGCCCCAGCATTTT.

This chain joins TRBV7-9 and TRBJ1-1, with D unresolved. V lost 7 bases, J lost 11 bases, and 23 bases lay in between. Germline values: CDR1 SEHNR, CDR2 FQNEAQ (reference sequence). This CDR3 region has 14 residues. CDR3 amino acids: CASTTYSPSETAFF. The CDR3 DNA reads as TGTGCCAGCACCACTTATTCTCCCTCAGAAACGGCTTTCTTT.

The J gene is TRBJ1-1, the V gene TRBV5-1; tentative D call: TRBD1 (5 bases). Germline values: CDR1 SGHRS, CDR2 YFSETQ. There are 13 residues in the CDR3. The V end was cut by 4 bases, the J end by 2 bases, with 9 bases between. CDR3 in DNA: TGCGCCAGCAGCAGGGACTTCAACACTGAAGCTTTCTTT. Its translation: CASSRDFNTEAFF. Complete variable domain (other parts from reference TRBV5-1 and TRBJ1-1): KAGVTQTPRYLIKTRGQQVTLSCSPISGHRSVSWYQQTPGQGLQFLFEYFSETQRNKGNFPGRFSGRQFSNSRSEMNVSTLELGDSALYLCASSRDFNTEAFFGQGTRLTVV.

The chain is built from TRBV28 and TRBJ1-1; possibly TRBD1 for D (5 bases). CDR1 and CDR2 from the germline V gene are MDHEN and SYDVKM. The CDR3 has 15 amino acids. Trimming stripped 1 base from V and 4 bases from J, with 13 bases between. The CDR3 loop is CASSLFGGVRTEAFF. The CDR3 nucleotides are TGTGCCAGCAGTTTATTCGGGGGGGTCCGCACTGAAGCTTTCTTT.